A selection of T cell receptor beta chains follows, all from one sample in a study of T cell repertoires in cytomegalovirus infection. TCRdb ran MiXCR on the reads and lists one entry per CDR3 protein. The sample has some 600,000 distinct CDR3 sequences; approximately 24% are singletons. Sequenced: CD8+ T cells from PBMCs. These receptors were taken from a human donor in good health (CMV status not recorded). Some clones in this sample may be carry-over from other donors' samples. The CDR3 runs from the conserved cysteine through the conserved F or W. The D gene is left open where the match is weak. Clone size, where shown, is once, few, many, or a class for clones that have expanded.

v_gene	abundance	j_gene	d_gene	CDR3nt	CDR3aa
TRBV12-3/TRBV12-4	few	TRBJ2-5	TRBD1	TGTGCCAGCAGTGAAGCGGGACAGGGTGGAGAGACCCAGTACTTC	CASSEAGQGGETQYF
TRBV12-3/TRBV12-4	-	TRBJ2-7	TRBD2	TGTGCCAGCAGTCCGACAGCGGGAGGGACCTACGAGCAGTACTTC	CASSPTAGGTYEQYF
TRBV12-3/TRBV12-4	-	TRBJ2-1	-	TGTGCCAGCTCCGGGTCTTTGGTCGATGAGCAGTTCTTC	CASSGSLVDEQFF
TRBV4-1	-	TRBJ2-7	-	TGCGCCAGCAGCCAAGAAGGGACCTACGAGCAGTACTTC	CASSQEGTYEQYF
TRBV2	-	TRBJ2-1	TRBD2	TGTGCCATCCTACAGCGGGGGGCCCGCTCCTACAATGAGCAGTTCTTC	CAILQRGARSYNEQFF
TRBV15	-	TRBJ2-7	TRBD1	TGTGCCACCAGTGGGGGACAGGGAGCTTACGAGCAGTACTTC	CATSGGQGAYEQYF
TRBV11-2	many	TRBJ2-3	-	TGTGCCAGCAGCTTAGCAGGGAGGCTGGATACGCAGTATTTT	CASSLAGRLDTQYF
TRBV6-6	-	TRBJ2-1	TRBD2	TGTGCCAGCAGTTATACGCGGGGGGCCGGCAATGAGCAGTTCTTC	CASSYTRGAGNEQFF
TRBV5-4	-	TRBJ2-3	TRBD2	TGTGTCAGCAGCCACCAGCTAGCGGGGGGTTCCACTGATACGCAGTATTTT	CVSSHQLAGGSTDTQYF
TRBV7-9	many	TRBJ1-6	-	TGTGCCAGCAGCTTAGAGAACAGTAATTCACGACCCCTCCACTTT	CASSLENSNSRPLHF